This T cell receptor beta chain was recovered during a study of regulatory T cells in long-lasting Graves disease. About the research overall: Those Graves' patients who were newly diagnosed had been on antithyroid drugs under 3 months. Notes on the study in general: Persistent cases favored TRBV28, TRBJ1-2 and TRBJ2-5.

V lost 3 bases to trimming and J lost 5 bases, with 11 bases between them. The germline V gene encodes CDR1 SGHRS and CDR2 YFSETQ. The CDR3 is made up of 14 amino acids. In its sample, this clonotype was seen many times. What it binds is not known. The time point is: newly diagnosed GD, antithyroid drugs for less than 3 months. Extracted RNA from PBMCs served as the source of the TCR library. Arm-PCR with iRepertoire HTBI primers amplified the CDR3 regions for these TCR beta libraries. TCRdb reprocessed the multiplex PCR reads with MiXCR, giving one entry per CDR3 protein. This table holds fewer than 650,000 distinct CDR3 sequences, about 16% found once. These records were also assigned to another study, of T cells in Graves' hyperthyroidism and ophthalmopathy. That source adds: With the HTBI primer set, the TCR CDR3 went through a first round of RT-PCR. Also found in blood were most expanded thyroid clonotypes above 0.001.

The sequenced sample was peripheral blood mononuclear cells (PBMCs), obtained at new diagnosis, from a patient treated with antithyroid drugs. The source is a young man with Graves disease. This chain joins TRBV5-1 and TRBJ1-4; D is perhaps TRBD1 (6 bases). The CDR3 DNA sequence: TGCGCCAGCAGCTCCGGGACACTCAATGAAAAACTGTTTTTT. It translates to CASSSGTLNEKLFF.